This section outlines one T cell receptor (beta chain) sequence together with its context. The sample carries other DNA sequences with the same CDR3. The sample originates from a study of CD8+ T cells in alopecia areata. The length of the CDR3 is 12 residues. CDR1 and CDR2 from the germline V gene are SQVTM and ANQGSEA. V was trimmed by 4 bases and J by 3 bases, leaving 7 bases between them. Sample treatment: oral pan-JAK inhibitor, 5-10 mg twice daily. In each case, RNA was isolated and then reverse transcribed into cDNA as the sequencing template. Sequencing was performed with immunoSEQ multiplex PCR; in TCRdb, only in-frame clones are kept and a portion is missing. The profile shows under 250,000 clones, approximately 70% of them singletons.

V and J are TRBV29-1 and TRBJ1-5; D uncertain. The sample consisted of CD4+ T cells sorted from blood, taken around week 46, from a patient treated with tofacitinib. This receptor was taken from a human donor with alopecia areata. CDR3 sequence reads: CSVADPNQPQHF. The CDR3 DNA reads TGCAGCGTTGCGGACCCCAATCAGCCCCAGCATTTT.